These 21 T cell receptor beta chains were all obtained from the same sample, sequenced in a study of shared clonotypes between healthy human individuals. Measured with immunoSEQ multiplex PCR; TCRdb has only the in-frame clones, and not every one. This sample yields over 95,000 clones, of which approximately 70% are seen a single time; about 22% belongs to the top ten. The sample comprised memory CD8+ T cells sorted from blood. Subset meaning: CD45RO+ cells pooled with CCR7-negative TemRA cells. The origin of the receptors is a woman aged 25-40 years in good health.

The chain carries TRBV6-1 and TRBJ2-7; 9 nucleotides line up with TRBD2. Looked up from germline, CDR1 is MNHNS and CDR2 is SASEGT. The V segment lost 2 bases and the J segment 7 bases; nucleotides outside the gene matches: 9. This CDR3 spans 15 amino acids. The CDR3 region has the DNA TGTGCCAGCAGTGAAAACGCGGGAGGGGCGGAGGAGCAGTACTTC. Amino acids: CASSENAGGAEEQYF.

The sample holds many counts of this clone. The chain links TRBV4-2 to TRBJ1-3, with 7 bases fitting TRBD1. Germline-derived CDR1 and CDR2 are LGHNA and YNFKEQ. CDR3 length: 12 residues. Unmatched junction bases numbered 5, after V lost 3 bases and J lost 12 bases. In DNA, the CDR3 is TGTGCCAGCAGCCACCAAACAGGGGTCATATATTTT. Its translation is CASSHQTGVIYF.

The CDR3 region has the DNA TGTGCCAGCAGCGTAGCGCCTAGCCTTGAGCAGTTCTTC. It codes for CASSVAPSLEQFF. V usage is TRBV9 and J usage is TRBJ2-1, with a tentative D call TRBD2 (5 bases). Germline assignment: CDR1 SGDLS and CDR2 YYNGEE. With 0 bases removed from V and 9 bases from J, the gap between germline ends came to 10 bases. CDR3 length: 13 amino acids.

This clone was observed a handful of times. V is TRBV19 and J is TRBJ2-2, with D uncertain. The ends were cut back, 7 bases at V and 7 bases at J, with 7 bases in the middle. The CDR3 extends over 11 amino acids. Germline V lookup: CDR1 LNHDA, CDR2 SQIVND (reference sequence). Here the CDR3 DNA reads TGTGCCAGTAATGACGTCGGGGAGCTGTTTTTT. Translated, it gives CASNDVGELFF.

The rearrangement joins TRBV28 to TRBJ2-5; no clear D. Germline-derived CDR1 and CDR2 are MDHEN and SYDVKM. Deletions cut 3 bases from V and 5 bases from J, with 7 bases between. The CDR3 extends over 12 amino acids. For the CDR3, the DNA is TGTGCCAGCAGTTTCACGATGGAGACCCAGTACTTC. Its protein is CASSFTMETQYF.

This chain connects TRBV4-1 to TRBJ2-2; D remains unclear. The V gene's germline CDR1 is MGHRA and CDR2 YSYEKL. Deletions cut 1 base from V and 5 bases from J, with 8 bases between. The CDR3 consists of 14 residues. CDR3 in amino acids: CASSQGSATGELFF. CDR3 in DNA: TGCGCCAGCAGCCAAGGGAGCGCTACCGGGGAGCTGTTTTTT.

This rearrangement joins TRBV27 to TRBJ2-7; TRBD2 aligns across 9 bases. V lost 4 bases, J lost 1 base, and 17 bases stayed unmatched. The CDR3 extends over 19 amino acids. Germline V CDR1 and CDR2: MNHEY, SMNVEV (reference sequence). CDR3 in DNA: TGTGCCAGCAGTTCAATTCCCTCCGGGACTAGCCTCCGATCCTACGAGCAGTACTTC. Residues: CASSSIPSGTSLRSYEQYF.

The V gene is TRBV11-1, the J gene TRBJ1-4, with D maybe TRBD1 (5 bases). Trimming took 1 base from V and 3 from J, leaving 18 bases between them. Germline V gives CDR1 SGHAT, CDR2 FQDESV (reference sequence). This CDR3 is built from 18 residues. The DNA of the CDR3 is TGTGCCAGCAGCTTAGGGAGGGGAGGGTACCCTGCTAATGAAAAACTGTTTTTT. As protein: CASSLGRGGYPANEKLFF.

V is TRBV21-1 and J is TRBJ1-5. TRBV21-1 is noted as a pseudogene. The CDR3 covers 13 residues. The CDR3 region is CASSKGGGSTQHF. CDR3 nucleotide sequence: TGTGCCAGCAGCAAAGGTGGGGGGAGTACCCAGCATTTT.

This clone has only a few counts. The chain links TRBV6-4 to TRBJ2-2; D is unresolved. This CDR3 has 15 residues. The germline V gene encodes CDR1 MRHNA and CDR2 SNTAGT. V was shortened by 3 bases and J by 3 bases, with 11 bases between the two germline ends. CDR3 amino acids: CASSEAADDTGELFF. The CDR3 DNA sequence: TGTGCCAGCAGTGAGGCGGCAGACGACACCGGGGAGCTGTTTTTT.

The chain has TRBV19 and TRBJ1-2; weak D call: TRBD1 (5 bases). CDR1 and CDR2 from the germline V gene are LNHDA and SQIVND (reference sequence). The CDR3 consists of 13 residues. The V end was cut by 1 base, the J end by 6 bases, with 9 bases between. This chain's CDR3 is CASSIVIRDGYTF. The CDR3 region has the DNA TGTGCCAGTAGTATAGTGATCAGGGATGGCTACACCTTC. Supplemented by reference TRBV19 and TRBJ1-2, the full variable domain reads DGGITQSPKYLFRKEGQNVTLSCEQNLNHDAMYWYRQDPGQGLRLIYYSQIVNDFQKGDIAEGYSVSREKKESFPLTVTSAQKNPTAFYLCASSIVIRDGYTFGSGTRLTVV.

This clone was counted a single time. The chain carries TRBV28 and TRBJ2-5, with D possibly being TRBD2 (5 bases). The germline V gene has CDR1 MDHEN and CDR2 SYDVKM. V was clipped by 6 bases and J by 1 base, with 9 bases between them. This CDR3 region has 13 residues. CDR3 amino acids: CASSPGSQETQYF. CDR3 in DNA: TGTGCCAGCAGCCCGGGATCCCAAGAGACCCAGTACTTC.

This CDR3 is CASSIMKGDGQPQHF. For the CDR3, the DNA is TGTGCCAGTAGTATAATGAAGGGGGATGGGCAGCCCCAGCATTTT. This chain uses TRBV19 with TRBJ1-5; a weak D match, TRBD1 (6 bases). V gave up 2 bases and J gave up 7 bases, with 15 bases separating them. This CDR3 has 15 amino acids. Germline-derived CDR1 and CDR2 are LNHDA and SQIVND (reference sequence).

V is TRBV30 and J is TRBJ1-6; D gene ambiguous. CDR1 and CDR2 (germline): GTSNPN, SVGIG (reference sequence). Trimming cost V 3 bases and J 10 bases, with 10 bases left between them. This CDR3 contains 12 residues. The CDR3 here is CAWRRDGSPLHF. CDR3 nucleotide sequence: TGTGCCTGGAGAAGAGATGGATCACCCCTCCACTTT.

CDR3 residues: CASSILGQGDYGYTF. The CDR3, as DNA: TGTGCCAGTAGTATCCTGGGACAGGGGGACTATGGCTACACCTTC. V is TRBV19 and J is TRBJ1-2; 11 bases match TRBD1. The CDR3 loop spans 15 amino acids. Germline values: CDR1 LNHDA, CDR2 SQIVND (reference sequence). Unmatched junction bases numbered 3, after V lost 3 bases and J lost 3 bases.

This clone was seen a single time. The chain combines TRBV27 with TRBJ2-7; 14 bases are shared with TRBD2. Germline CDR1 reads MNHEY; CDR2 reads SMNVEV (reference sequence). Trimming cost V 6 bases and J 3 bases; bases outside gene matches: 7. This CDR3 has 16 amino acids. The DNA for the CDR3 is TGTGCCAGCAGCATAGGGACTAGCGGGAGAATCTACGAGCAGTACTTC. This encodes CASSIGTSGRIYEQYF.

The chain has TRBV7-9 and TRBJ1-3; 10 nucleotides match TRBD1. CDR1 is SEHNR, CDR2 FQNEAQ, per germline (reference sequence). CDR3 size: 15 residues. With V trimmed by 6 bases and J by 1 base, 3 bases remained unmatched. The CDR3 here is CASSWTGGSGNTIYF. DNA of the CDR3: TGTGCCAGCAGTTGGACAGGGGGATCTGGAAACACCATATATTTT.

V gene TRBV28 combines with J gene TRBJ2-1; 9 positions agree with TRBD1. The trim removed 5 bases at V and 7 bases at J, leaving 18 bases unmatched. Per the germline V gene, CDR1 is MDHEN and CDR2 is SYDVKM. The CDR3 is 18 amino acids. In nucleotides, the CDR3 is TGTGCCAGCAGTCGAGGCCCCTACAGGGGGCCGGCGTGGAATGAGCAGTTCTTC. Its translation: CASSRGPYRGPAWNEQFF.

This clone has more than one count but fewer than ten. The CDR3 here is CASSSIDFAGAYEQYF. In DNA, the CDR3 is TGTGCCAGCAGCTCGATTGACTTCGCTGGGGCCTACGAGCAGTACTTC. This sequence joins TRBV11-2 and TRBJ2-7; no reliable D call. The CDR3 is made up of 16 amino acids. V gave up 4 bases and J gave up 2 bases, with 18 bases separating them. Germline V CDR1 and CDR2: SGHAT, FQNNGV.

CDR3 DNA sequence: TGTGCCAGCAGTTCCCCAGCGGAGCGGCCCTACGAGCAGTACTTC. It codes for CASSSPAERPYEQYF. The chain carries TRBV6-6 and TRBJ2-7; tentative D call: TRBD2 (5 bases). The germline gives CDR1 MNHNY, CDR2 SVGAGI (reference sequence). This CDR3 has 15 residues. V was shortened by 4 bases and J by 2 bases, with 15 bases between the two germline ends.

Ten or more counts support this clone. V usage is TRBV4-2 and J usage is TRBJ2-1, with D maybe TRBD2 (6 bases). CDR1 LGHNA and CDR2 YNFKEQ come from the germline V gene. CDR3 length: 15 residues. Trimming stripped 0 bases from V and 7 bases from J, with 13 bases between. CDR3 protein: CASSQDTGEVNEQFF. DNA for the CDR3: TGTGCCAGCAGCCAAGATACGGGAGAGGTGAATGAGCAGTTCTTC.